This entry describes one T cell receptor beta chain. Germline V gene sequence: CDR1 MNHEY, CDR2 SMNVEV (reference sequence). The CDR3 contains 18 residues. V lost 6 bases and J lost 2; bases outside the gene matches: 10. This sample was included in a study of shared clonotypes between healthy human individuals. Study-wide background: A couple of female and three male donors aged 18 to 49 were enrolled.

DNA input for the unsorted PBMC replicate PCRs was about 300 ng, tens of thousands of T cell genomes. Scientists sequenced DNA from unsorted PBMC on ten immunoSEQ deep assay plates. The table came from immunoSEQ multiplex PCR; TCRdb's copy has only in-frame clones and leaves some out. The repertoire consists of about 470,000 clones, with roughly 77% occurring once and the leading ten covering around 14%. The study enrolled healthy HIV-negative adults without recent acute infections or vaccinations as donors. Sequencing used PBMCs. The receptor's source is a woman aged 40 to 50 in good health. Some clones in this sample may be carry-over from other donors' samples. The J gene is TRBJ2-6, the V gene TRBV27; 10 nucleotides align to TRBD1. CDR3 nucleotide sequence: TGTGCCAGCAGCTACCGGGACAGGGGTGGAGCTGGGGCCAACGTCCTGACTTTC. It specifies CASSYRDRGGAGANVLTF.